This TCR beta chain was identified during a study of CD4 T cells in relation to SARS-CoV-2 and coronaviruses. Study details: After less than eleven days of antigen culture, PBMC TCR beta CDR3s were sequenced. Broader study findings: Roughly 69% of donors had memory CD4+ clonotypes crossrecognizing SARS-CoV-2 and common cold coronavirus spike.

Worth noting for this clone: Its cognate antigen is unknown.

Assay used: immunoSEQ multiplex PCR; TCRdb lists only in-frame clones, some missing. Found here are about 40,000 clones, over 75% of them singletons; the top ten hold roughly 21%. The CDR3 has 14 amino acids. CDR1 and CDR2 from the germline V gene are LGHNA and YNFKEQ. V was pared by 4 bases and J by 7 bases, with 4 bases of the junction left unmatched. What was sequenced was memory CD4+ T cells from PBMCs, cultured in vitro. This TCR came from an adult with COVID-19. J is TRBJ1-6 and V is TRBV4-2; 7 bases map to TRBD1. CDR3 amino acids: CASSPGQENSPLHF. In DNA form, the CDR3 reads TGTGCCAGCAGCCCAGGACAGGAAAATTCACCCCTCCACTTT.